A selection of T cell receptor beta chains follows, all from one sample in a study of cytomegalovirus exposure and HLA in healthy donors. Using immunoSEQ multiplex PCR, the repertoire was profiled, and TCRdb retains in-frame clones only, with some absent. The sample has approximately 180,000 clones, 86% seen once. Sequenced input: PBMCs. The receptors stem from a woman under 30 in good health and CMV-seronegative. The CDR3 runs from the conserved cysteine through the conserved F or W. The D gene is left open where the match is weak. Clone size is given for some rows only: seen once, a few or many times, or a class if the clone is expanded.

d_call	v_call	j_call	clone_size	cdr3_nt	cdr3_aa
.	TRBV19	TRBJ1-5	.	TGTGCCAGTAGTATCTTTTTCGTCAGGACTAATCAGCCCCAGCATTTT	CASSIFFVRTNQPQHF
.	TRBV12-2	TRBJ1-2	.	TGTGCAAGTCGCTTAGAGGTGACAGGGAAAGGCTACACCTTC	CASRLEVTGKGYTF
TRBD1	TRBV10-3	TRBJ2-2	.	TGTGCCATCAGTGCCGGACAGGGCGGCACCGGGGAGCTGTTTTTT	CAISAGQGGTGELFF
TRBD2	TRBV7-2	TRBJ2-1	.	TGTGCCAGCAGCTTTTCAAGCGGGAGAGGGAATGAGCAGTTCTTC	CASSFSSGRGNEQFF
TRBD1	TRBV4-2	TRBJ1-2	.	TGTGCCAGCAGGACAGGGGGCGACTATGGCTACACCTTC	CASRTGGDYGYTF
.	TRBV29-1	TRBJ2-3	once	TGCAGCGTTGCCCCAGCGAACAGGGTGCACGCAGATACGCAGTATTTT	CSVAPANRVHADTQYF
.	TRBV7-2	TRBJ2-1	.	TGTGCCAGCAGCTTAACAGGGAGCTCCTACAATGAGCAGTTCTTC	CASSLTGSSYNEQFF
.	TRBV5-4	TRBJ2-7	once	TGTGCCAGCAGTTTCCTAGAAACCTACGAGCAGTACTTC	CASSFLETYEQYF
.	TRBV10-1	TRBJ1-1	.	TGCGCCACCGTGCCGCGAGGGACTGAAGCTTTCTTT	CATVPRGTEAFF
.	TRBV27	TRBJ2-7	.	TGTGCCAGCGGGCCAGAGTCCAAGGAGCAGTACTTC	CASGPESKEQYF